These T cell receptor beta chains were read from a single sample in a study of cytotoxic CD8 clonotypes in ibrutinib-treated CLL. Produced via immunoSEQ multiplex PCR; TCRdb's table is partial and in-frame only. Altogether under 150,000 clones are present, more than 70% being singletons, with the ten largest covering approximately 7.6%. The input for sequencing was PBMCs, taken after 36 months of ibrutinib treatment. These receptors came from a human donor with chronic lymphocytic leukemia. The CDR3 runs from the conserved cysteine through the conserved F or W.

v_call cdr3_length cdr3_aa
TRBV5-6 16 CASSLTGTFSGNTIYF
TRBV20-1 11 CSEQSPGGYTF
TRBV30 15 CAWSPRQYSNQPQHF
TRBV7-3 12 CASSVQGGEQFF
TRBV19 14 CASSIRDSFEKLFF
TRBV4-1 16 CASSPGLAGRADTQYF
TRBV6-6 13 CASSAPSSYEQYF
TRBV6-5 12 CASRSGRERAFF
TRBV5-8 14 CASSDGWGQETQYF
TRBV18 15 CASSPPGQGAGGYTF
TRBV11-3 15 CASSSPGLAGSEQFF
TRBV5-4 16 CASSLAETGANEKLFF
TRBV19 16 CASSGGTGGGADTQYF
TRBV2 17 CASSDWGDKIKYYGYTF
TRBV6-1 13 CASSDFRIYGYTF
TRBV5-6 13 CASSFYPRETQYF
TRBV2 18 CASSTGNLRGGATGGYTF
TRBV5-6 15 CASSLWQGSTDTQYF
TRBV27 13 CASSQLGIYEQYF
TRBV28 14 CASRTTASSYEQYF
TRBV7-9 11 CASSSTGELFF
TRBV6-5 15 CASSYSRGQGDGYTF
TRBV5-1 16 CASTRDRGSGANVLTF